Presented here are 10 T cell receptor beta chains from one specimen sequenced in a study of shared clonotypes between healthy human individuals. Clones were sequenced by immunoSEQ multiplex PCR, and TCRdb holds only the in-frame ones, with some missing. The sample shows fewer than 600,000 clones, 75% to 80% of them seen only once. What was sequenced was PBMCs. The source of these receptors is a woman aged 35 to 49 in good health. Some clones in this sample may be carry-over from other donors' samples.

The chain combines TRBV27 with TRBJ2-7, with 9 nucleotides matching TRBD2. Germline V lookup: CDR1 MNHEY, CDR2 SMNVEV (reference sequence). J gave up 3 bases and V 10 bases, and 7 bases lay outside the gene matches. This CDR3 has 13 amino acids. This chain's CDR3 is CATEGLALYEQYF. The CDR3 DNA follows: TGTGCCACCGAGGGACTAGCCCTCTACGAGCAGTACTTC.

The chain combines TRBV5-1 with TRBJ2-3, with a tentative D call TRBD2 (6 bases). The CDR3 spans 14 residues. The germline V gene encodes CDR1 SGHRS and CDR2 YFSETQ. Trimming took off 4 bases at V and 7 bases at J, with 16 bases between the two ends. The CDR3 loop reads CASSPLEGSNTQYF. DNA of the CDR3: TGCGCCAGCAGCCCCCTGGAGGGCTCGAATACGCAGTATTTT.

The chain uses TRBV7-2 and TRBJ2-1, with D maybe TRBD2 (6 bases). CDR1 is SGHTA and CDR2 is FQGNSA in the germline V gene. CDR3 length: 16 amino acids. V lost 6 bases to trimming and J lost 7 bases, with 22 bases between them. CDR3 bases: TGTGCCAGCAGGATGAGGACGGGGGAGACCTCAAATGAGCAGTTCTTC. Its translation is CASRMRTGETSNEQFF.

The V and J genes are TRBV29-1 and TRBJ2-2; D might be TRBD1 (6 bases). The CDR3 is 15 amino acids. V gave up 1 base and J gave up 7 bases, with 16 bases separating them. Germline V lookup: CDR1 SQVTM, CDR2 ANQGSEA. CDR3 bases: TGCAGCGTTGAAGGGCCTGGGGGCGCAGTCGGGGAGCTGTTTTTT. Its protein product is CSVEGPGGAVGELFF.

This clone was counted once. The junction shows a germline mismatch at one end, possibly a read error. The chain couples TRBV6-5 to TRBJ2-7; no definite D call. CDR1 is MNHEY, CDR2 SVGAGI, per germline. The CDR3 loop spans 13 amino acids. The CDR3 region has the DNA TGCGCCAGCAGTTACCGTATAAGCTACGAGCAGTACTTC. Protein product: CASSYRISYEQYF.

The V and J genes are TRBV9 and TRBJ2-3; no definite D call. V was pared by 4 bases and J by 2 bases, with 14 bases between. The germline gives CDR1 SGDLS, CDR2 YYNGEE. The CDR3 totals 15 residues. CDR3 sequence reads: CASSSRMLNTDTQYF. As DNA, the CDR3 is TGTGCCAGCAGCTCCCGGATGTTGAACACAGATACGCAGTATTTT.

This chain links TRBV9 with TRBJ1-4; D is ambiguous. The CDR3 has 13 amino acids. CDR1 is SGDLS, CDR2 YYNGEE, per germline. V lost 4 bases and J 4 bases, leaving 8 bases between the germline ends. The CDR3 region is CASSRWLNEKLFF. The CDR3 region has the DNA TGTGCCAGCAGCCGATGGCTTAATGAAAAACTGTTTTTT.

J is TRBJ2-7 and V is TRBV7-2, with 11 bases that match TRBD2. Germline assignment: CDR1 SGHTA and CDR2 FQGNSA. After removal of 5 bases from V and 2 bases from J, the junction contained 2 bases not matched to a gene. CDR3 size: 14 residues. DNA for the CDR3: TGTGCCAGCAGCGGTAGCGGGAGGGCCTACGAGCAGTACTTC. This gives the protein CASSGSGRAYEQYF.

The CDR3 is CASSVLGLMNYGYTF. The CDR3 DNA is TGTGCCAGCAGTGTCTTGGGACTGATGAACTATGGCTACACCTTC. The chain employs TRBV6-1 and TRBJ1-2; the D gene is possibly TRBD1 (5 bases). The germline gives CDR1 MNHNS, CDR2 SASEGT. The CDR3 spans 15 residues. V dropped 4 bases and J dropped 2 bases, with 14 bases sitting between them.

V usage is TRBV9 and J usage is TRBJ1-3; TRBD1 matches 7 bases. The J segment lost 4 bases and the V segment lost 4 bases, leaving 8 bases of the junction unmatched. The CDR3 contains 15 residues. CDR1 is SGDLS and CDR2 is YYNGEE in the germline V gene. The CDR3: CASSLQQGSGNTIYF. The CDR3 DNA is TGTGCCAGCAGCCTACAACAGGGGTCAGGAAACACCATATATTTT.